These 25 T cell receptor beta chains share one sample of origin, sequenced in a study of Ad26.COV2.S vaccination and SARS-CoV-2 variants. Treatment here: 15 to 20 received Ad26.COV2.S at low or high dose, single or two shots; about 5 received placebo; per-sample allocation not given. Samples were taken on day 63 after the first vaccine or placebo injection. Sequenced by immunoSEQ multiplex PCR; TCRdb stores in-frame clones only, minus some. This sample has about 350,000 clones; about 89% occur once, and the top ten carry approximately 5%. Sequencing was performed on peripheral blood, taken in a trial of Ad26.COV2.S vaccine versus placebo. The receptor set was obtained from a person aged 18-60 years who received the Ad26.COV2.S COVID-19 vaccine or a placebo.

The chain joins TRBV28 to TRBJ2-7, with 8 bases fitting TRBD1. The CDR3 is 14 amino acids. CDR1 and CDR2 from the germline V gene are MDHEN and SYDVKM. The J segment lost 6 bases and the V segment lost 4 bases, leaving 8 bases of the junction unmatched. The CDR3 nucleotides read TGTGCCAGCAGTTGGTTCCAGGGGGCGCGCGAGCAGTACTTC. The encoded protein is CASSWFQGAREQYF.

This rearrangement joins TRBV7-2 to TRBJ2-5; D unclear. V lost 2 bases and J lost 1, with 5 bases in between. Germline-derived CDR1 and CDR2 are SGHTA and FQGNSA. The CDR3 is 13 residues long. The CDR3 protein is CASSLFAQETQYF. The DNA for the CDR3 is TGTGCCAGCAGCTTATTTGCCCAAGAGACCCAGTACTTC.

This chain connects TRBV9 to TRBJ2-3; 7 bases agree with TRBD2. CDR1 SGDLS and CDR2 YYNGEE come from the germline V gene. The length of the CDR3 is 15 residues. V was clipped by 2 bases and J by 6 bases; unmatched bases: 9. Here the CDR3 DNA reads TGTGCCAGCAGCGTGCGGGGGAATAAAGCGGATACGCAGTATTTT. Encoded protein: CASSVRGNKADTQYF.

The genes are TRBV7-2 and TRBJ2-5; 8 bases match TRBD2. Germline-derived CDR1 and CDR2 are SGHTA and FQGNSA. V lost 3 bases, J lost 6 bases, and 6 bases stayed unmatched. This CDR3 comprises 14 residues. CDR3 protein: CASSLAGGGQTQYF. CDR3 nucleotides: TGTGCCAGCAGCTTGGCGGGGGGTGGACAGACCCAGTACTTC.

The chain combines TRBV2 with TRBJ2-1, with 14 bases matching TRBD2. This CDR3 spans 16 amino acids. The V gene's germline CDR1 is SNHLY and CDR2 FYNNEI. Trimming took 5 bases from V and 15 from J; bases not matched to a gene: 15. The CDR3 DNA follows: TGTGCCAGCAGTCGCCCTCCAGGGACTAGCGGGAGAGATTGGTTCTTC. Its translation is CASSRPPGTSGRDWFF.

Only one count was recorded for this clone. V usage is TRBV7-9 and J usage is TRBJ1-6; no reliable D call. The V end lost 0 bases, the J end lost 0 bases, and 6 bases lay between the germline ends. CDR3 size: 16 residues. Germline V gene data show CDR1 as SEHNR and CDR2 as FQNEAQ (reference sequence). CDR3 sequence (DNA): TGTGCCAGCAGCTTAGCGCGTAGCTCCTATAATTCACCCCTCCACTTT. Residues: CASSLARSSYNSPLHF.

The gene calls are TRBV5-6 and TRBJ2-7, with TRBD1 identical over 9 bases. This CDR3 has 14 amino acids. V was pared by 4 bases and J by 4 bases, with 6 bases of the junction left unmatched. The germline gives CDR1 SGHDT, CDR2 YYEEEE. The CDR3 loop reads CASSHSGQGYEQYF. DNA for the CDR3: TGTGCCAGCAGCCACTCGGGACAGGGTTACGAGCAGTACTTC.

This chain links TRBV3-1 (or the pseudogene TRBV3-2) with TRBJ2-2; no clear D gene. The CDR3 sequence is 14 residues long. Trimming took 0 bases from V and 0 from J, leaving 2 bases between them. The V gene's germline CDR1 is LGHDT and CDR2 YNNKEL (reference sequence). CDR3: CASSQDANTGELFF. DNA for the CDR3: TGTGCCAGCAGCCAAGATGCGAACACCGGGGAGCTGTTTTTT.

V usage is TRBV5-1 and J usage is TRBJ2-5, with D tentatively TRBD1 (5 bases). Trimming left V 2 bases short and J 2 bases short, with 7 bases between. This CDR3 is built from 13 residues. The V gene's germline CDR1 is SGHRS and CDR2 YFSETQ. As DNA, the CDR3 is TGCGCCAGCAGCTTTCAGGGTCAAGAGACCCAGTACTTC. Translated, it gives CASSFQGQETQYF.

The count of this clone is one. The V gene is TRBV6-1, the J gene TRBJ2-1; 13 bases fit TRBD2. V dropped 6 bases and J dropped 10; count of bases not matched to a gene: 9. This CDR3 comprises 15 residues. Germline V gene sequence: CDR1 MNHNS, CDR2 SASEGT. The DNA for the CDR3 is TGTGCCAGCAGCCTTACTAGCGGGAGGGCTCGGGAGCAGTTCTTC. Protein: CASSLTSGRAREQFF.

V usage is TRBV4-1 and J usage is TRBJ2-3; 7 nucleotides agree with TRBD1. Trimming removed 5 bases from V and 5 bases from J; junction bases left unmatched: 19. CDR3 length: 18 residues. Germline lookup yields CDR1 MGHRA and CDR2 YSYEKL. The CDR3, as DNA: TGCGCCAGCAGCGCTGGGACAGTTAGCCCGAATTACTTAGATACGCAGTATTTT. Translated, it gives CASSAGTVSPNYLDTQYF.

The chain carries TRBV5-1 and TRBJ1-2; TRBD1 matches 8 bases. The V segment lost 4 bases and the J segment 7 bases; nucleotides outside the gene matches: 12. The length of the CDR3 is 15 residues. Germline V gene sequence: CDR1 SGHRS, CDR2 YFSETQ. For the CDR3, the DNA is TGCGCCAGCAGCCTAGGGCAGGGGGCGTCAGTTGGCTACACCTTC. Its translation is CASSLGQGASVGYTF.

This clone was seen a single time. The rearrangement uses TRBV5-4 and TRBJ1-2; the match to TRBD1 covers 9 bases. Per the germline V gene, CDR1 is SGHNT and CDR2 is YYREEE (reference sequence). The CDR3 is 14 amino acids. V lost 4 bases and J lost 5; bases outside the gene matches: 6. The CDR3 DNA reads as TGTGCCAGCAGCCTGGGACAGGGACTGTATGGCTACACCTTC. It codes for CASSLGQGLYGYTF.

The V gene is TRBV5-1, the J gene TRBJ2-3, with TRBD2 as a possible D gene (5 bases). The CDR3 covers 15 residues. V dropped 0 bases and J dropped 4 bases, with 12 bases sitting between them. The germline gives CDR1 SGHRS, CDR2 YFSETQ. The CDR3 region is CASSLGALASDTQYF. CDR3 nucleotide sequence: TGCGCCAGCAGCTTGGGAGCCCTAGCTTCAGATACGCAGTATTTT.

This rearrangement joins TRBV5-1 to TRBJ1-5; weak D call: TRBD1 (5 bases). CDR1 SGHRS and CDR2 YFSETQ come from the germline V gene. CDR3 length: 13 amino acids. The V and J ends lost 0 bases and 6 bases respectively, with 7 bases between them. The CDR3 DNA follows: TGCGCCAGCAGCTTGGCGAGGGGTCAGCCCCAGCATTTT. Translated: CASSLARGQPQHF.

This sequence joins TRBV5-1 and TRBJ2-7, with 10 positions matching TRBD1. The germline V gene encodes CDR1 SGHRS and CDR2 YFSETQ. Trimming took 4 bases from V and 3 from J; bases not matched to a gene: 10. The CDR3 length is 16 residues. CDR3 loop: CASSLRTGGEFYEQYF. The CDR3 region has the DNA TGCGCCAGCAGCCTCAGGACAGGGGGTGAATTCTACGAGCAGTACTTC.

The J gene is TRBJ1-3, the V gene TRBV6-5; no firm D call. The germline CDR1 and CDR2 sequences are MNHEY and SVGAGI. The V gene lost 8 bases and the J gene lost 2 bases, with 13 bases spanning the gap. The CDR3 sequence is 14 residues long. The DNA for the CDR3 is TGTGCCAGCTCAAGGACTGGGACTGGAAACACCATATATTTT. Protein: CASSRTGTGNTIYF.

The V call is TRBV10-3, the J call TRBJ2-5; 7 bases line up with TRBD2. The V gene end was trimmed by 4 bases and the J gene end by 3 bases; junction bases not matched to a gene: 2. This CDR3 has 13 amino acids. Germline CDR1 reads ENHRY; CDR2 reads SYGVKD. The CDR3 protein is CAISGLAEETQYF. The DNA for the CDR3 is TGTGCCATCAGTGGACTAGCAGAAGAGACCCAGTACTTC.

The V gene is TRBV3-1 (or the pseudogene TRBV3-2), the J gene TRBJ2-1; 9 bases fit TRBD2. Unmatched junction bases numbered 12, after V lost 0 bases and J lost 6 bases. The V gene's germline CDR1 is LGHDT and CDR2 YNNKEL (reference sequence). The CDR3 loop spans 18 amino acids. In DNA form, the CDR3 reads TGTGCCAGCAGCCAAGATGGGTATCTAGCGGGACGATTCAATGAGCAGTTCTTC. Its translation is CASSQDGYLAGRFNEQFF.

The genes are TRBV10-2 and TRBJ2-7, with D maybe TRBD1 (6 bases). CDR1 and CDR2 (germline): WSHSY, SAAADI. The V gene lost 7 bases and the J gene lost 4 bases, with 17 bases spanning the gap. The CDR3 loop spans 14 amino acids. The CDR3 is CASNAEGRGYEQYF. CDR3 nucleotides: TGCGCCAGCAATGCAGAGGGAAGGGGGTACGAGCAGTACTTC.

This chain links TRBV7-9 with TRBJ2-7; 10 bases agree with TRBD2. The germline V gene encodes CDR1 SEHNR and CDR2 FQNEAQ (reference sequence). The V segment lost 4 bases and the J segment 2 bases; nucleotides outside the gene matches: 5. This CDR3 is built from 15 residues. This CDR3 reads CASSYGLAATYEQYF. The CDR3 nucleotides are TGTGCCAGCAGCTACGGACTAGCGGCTACCTACGAGCAGTACTTC. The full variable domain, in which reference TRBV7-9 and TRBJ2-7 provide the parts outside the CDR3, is DTGVSQNPRHKITKRGQNVTFRCDPISEHNRLYWYRQTLGQGPEFLTYFQNEAQLEKSRLLSDRFSAERPKGSFSTLEIQRTEQGDSAMYLCASSYGLAATYEQYFGPGTRLTVT.

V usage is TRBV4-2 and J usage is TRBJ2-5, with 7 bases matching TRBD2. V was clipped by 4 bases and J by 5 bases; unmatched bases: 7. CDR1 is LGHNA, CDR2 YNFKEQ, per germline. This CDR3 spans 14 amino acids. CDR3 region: CASSRRTSGETQYF. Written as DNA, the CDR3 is TGTGCCAGCAGCCGACGGACTAGTGGTGAGACCCAGTACTTC.

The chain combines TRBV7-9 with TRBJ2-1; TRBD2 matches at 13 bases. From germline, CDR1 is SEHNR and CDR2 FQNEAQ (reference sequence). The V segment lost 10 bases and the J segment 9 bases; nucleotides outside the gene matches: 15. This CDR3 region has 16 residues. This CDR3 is CAIDFGLAGENSEQFF. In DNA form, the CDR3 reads TGTGCCATCGACTTCGGACTAGCGGGAGAGAATAGTGAGCAGTTCTTC.

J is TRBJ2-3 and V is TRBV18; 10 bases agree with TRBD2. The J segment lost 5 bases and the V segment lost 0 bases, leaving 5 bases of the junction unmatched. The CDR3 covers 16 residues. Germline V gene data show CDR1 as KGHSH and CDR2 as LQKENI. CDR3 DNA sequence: TGTGCCAGCTCACCACCCAGCGGGAGGGCCGGAGATACGCAGTATTTT. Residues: CASSPPSGRAGDTQYF.

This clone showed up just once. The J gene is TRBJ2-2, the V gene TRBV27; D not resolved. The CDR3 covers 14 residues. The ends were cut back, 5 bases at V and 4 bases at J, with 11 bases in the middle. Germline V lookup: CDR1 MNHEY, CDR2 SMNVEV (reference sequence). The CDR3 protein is CASSPYQLTGELFF. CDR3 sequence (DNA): TGTGCCAGCAGTCCGTACCAGCTCACCGGGGAGCTGTTTTTT.